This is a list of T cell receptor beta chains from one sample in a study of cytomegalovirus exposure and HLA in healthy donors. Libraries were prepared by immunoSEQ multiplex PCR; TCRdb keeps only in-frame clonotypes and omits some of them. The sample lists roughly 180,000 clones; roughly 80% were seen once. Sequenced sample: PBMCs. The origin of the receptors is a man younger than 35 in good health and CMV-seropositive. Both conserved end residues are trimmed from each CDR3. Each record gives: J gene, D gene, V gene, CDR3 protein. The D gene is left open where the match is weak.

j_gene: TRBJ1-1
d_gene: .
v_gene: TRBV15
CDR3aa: ATSRDPGGVVNTEAF

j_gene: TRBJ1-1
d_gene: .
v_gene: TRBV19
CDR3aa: ASSLQMNTEAF

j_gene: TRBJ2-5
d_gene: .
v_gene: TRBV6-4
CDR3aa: ASSLGHGETQY

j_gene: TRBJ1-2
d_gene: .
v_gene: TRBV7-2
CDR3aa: ASSSPVVNYGYT

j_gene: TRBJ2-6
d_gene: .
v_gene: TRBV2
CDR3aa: ASSELQVSGANVLT

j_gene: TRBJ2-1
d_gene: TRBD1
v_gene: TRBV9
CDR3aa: ASSVAGTEYNEQF

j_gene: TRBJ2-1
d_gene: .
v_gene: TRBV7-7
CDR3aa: ASSLGEDSGEQF

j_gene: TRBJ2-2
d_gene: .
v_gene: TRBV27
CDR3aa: ASSPAGQTNTGELF

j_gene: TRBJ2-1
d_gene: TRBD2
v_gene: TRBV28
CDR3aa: ASSFLVTSIYNEQF

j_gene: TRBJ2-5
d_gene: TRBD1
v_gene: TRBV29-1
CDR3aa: SVSYRGRGETQY

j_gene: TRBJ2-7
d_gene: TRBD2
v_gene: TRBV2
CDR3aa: ASASPPISGSSYEQY

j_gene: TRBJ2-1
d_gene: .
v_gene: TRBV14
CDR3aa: ASTQGGSDEQF

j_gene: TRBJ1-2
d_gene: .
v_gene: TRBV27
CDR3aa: ASSFAGGANYGYT

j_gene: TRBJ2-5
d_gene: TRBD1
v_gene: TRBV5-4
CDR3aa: ASSSPGTGPETQY

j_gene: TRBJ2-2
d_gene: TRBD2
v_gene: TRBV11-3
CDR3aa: ASSLQGLAGTGELF

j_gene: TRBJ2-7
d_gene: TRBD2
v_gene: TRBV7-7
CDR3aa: ASSLIGREGLYEQY

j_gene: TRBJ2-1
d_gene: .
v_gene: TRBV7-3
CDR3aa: ASSLAGAGPYNEQF

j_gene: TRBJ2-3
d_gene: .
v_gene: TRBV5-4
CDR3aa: ASSSDGEVAEGDTQY

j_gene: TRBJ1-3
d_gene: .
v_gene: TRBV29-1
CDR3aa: SVTGPGNTIY

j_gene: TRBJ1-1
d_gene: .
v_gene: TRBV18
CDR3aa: ASSPPRETTEAF

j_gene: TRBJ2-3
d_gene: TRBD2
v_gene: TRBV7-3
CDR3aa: ASSPGLAADTQY

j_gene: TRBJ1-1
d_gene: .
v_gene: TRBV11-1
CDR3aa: ASSLESMNTEAF

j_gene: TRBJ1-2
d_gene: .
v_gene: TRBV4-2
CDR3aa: ASSQPAGSGYT

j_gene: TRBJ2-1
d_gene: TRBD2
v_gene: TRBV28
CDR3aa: ASSSGAGDYNEQF

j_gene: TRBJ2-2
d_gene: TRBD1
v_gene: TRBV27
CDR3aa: ASSSGQGWNTGELF

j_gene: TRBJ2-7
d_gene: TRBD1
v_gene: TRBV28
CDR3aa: ASRLLFDRGRNEQY

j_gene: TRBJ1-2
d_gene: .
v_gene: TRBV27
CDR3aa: ASSTRSNYGYT

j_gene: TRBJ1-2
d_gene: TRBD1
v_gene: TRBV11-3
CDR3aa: ASSLEESGRGPLNYGYT

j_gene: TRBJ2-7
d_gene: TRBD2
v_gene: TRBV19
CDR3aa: ASSVLLAGGPDEQY

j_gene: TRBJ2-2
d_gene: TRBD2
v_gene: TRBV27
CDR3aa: ASSFRGTSGRRNTGELF

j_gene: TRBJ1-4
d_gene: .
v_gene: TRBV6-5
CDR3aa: ASSYSGRNEKLF

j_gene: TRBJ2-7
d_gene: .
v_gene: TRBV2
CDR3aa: ASSEWGAKDEQY

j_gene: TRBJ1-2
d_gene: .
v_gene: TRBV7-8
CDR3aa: ASSLGETFRAGGGGYT

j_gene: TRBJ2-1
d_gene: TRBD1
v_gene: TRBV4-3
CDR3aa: ASSPEGGGLDEQF

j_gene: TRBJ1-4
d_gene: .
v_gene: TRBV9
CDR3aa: ASSVDPGQEKLF

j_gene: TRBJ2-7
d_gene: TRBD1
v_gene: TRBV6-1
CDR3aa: AGSTGQGAGEQY

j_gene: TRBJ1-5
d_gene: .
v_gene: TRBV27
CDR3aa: ASSLSPTGTDQPQH

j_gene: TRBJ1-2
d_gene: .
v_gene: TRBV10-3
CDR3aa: AISDGAEHGYT

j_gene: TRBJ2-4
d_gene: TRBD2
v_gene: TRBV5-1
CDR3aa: ASRTFGTGGAKNIQY

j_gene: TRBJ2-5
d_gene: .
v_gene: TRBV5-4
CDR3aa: ASSLPGYNQETQY

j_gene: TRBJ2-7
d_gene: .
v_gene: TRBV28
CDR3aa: ASSFPAGGEQY

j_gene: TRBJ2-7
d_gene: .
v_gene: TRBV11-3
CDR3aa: ASSLVAGSYEQY

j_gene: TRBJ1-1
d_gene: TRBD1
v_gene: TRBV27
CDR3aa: ASSLRGTGNTEAF

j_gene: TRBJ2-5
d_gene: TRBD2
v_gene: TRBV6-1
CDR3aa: ASSDRGLAQETQY

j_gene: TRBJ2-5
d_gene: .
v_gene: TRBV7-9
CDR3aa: ASSLAGGQETQY

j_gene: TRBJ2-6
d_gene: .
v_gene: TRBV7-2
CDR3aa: ASGGPGANVLT

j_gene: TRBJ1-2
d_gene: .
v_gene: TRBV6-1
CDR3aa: ASRDRGGRNYGYT

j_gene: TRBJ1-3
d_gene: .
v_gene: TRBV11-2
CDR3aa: ASRGVTGADGNTIY

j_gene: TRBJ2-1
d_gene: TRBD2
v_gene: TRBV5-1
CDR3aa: ASSLGASQRGEQF

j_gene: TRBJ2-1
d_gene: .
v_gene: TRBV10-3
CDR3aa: AITRESEQF

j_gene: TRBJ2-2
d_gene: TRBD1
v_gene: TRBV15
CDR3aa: ATSWDRGTGELF

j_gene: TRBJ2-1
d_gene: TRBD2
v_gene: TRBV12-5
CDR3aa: ASGLRSGGSYNEQF

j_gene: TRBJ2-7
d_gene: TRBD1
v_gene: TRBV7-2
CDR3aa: ASSPSGGQGKY

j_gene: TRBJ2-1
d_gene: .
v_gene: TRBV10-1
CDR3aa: ASISLVGENNEQF

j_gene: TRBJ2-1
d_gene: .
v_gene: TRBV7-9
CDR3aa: ASSYSLATEQF

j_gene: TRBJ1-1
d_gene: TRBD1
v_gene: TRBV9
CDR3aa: ASSEGQRTEAF

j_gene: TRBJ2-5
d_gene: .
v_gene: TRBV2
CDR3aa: ASSEGGAYQETQY